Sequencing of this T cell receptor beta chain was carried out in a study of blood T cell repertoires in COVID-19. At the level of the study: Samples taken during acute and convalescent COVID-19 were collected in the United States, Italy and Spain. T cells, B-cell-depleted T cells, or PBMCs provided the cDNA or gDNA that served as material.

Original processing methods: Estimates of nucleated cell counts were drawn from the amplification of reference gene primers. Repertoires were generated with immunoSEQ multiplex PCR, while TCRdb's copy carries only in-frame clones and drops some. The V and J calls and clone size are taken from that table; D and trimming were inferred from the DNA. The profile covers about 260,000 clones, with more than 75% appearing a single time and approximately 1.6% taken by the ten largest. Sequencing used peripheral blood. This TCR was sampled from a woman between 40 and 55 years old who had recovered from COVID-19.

The CDR3 region is CASSLGGVPTGELFF. In nucleotides, the CDR3 is TGTGCCAGCAGCTTAGGGGGGGTTCCGACCGGGGAGCTGTTTTTT. V and J are TRBV11-2 and TRBJ2-2; tentative D call: TRBD2 (6 bases). There are 15 residues in the CDR3. Germline CDR1 is SGHAT and CDR2 is FQNNGV. Trimming took off 1 base at V and 5 bases at J, with 11 bases between the two ends. Using reference TRBV11-2 and TRBJ2-2 for the parts outside the CDR3, the full variable domain is EAGVAQSPRYKIIEKRQSVAFWCNPISGHATLYWYQQILGQGPKLLIQFQNNGVVDDSQLPKDRFSAERLKGVDSTLKIQPAKLEDSAVYLCASSLGGVPTGELFFGEGSRLTVL.